This TCR beta chain came from a study of early T cells in non-severe SARS-CoV-2 infection. On the study more broadly: The study sequenced bulk RNA from unsorted whole blood, with chains unpaired.

In this sample, this clonotype turned up a few times. Its antigen is unidentified. Germline and junction disagree at one end, which may indicate a read error. In germline, CDR1 is MNHNS, CDR2 SASEGT. This CDR3 is built from 14 residues. Findings and caveats of the study: Anti-spike CD8 specificities were favored by VDJdb matching, whose results missed private and CD4 specificities.

TCRdb passed the 5' RACE reads through MiXCR, listing each CDR3 protein once. Of tens of thousands of distinct CDR3 sequences listed, around 15% are singletons. The specimen sequenced was whole blood. This chain connects TRBV6-1 to TRBJ2-1; 11 bases line up with TRBD2. This TCR was sampled from an adult who was a healthcare worker with PCR-confirmed SARS-CoV-2 infection or an uninfected control (not recorded which). The CDR3 sequence is CASSDGLAGLSRSF. The DNA for the CDR3 is TGTGCCAGCAGCGATGGACTAGCGGGTCTCTCTCGGTCCTTC.